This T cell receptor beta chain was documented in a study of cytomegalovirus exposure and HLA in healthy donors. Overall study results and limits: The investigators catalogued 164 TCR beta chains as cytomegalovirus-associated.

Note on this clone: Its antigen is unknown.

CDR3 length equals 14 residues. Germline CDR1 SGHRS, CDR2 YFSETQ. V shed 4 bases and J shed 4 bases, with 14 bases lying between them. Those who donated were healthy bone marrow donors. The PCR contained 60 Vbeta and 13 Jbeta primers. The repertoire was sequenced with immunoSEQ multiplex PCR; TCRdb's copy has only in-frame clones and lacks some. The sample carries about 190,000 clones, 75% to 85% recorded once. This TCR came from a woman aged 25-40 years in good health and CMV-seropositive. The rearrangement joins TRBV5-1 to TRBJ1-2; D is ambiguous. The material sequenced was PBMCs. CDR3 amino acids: CASSLDERGYGYTF. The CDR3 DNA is TGCGCCAGCAGCCTTGACGAGCGGGGCTATGGCTACACCTTC.